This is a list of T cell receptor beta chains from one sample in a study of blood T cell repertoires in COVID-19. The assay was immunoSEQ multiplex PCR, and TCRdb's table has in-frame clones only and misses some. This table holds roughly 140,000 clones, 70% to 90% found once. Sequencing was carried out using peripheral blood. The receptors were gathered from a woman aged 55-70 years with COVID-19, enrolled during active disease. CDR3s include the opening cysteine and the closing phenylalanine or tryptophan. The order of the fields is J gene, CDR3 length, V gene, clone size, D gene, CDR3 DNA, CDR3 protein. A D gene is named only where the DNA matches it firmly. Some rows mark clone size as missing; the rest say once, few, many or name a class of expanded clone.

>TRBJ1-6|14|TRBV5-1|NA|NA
TGCGCCAGCAGCTTACTTCAAACAGAGACACCCCTCCACTTT
CASSLLQTETPLHF
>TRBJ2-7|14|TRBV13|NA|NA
TGTGCCAGCAGCTTCCAGGGTTTCCTCTACGAGCAGTACTTC
CASSFQGFLYEQYF
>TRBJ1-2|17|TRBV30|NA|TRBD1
TGTGCCTGGAGTGCCGCCGGGACAGGGCGGAATCGGGGTGGCTACACCTTC
CAWSAAGTGRNRGGYTF
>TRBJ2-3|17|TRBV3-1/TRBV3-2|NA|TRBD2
TGTGCCAGCAGCCCATGGACTAGCGGGGCAAATACAGATACGCAGTATTTT
CASSPWTSGANTDTQYF
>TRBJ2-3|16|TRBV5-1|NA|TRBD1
TGCGCCAGCAGCTTGGGTCCGGACAGGGTCTCAGATACGCAGTATTTT
CASSLGPDRVSDTQYF
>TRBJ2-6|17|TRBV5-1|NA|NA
TGCGCCAGCAGCGAGACTAGTGGGGTCTTGGGGGCCAACGTCCTGACTTTC
CASSETSGVLGANVLTF
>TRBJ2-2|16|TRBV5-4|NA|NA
TGTGCCAGCAGCTGGGACTCGGGACTGAACACCGGGGAGCTGTTTTTT
CASSWDSGLNTGELFF
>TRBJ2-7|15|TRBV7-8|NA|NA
TGTGCCAGCAGCTTACATCTCAGGCGGGATTACGAGCAGTACTTC
CASSLHLRRDYEQYF
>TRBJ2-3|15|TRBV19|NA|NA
TGTGCCAGTAGTATAACACTAGCCCGCACAGATACGCAGTATTTT
CASSITLARTDTQYF
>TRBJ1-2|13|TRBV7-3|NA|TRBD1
TGTGCCAGCAGCTCAGGACAGGGCTATGGCTACACCTTC
CASSSGQGYGYTF
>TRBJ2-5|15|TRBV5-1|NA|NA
TGCGCCAGCAGCTTGGCGGGGGTGAGCCAAGAGACCCAGTACTTC
CASSLAGVSQETQYF
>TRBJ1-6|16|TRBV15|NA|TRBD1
TGTGCCACCAGCAGAGAACAGGGGGGTTATAATTCACCCCTCCACTTT
CATSREQGGYNSPLHF
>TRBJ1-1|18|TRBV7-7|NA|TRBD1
TGTGCTAGCAGCCACGATAGACCGGACAGGGGCGGGAACACTGAAGCTTTCTTT
CASSHDRPDRGGNTEAFF
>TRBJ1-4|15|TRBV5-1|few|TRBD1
TGCGCCAGCAGCCCGACAGGGGCAACTAATGAAAAACTGTTTTTT
CASSPTGATNEKLFF
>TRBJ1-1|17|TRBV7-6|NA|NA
TGTGCCAGCAGCGAGGCCGTCCCCGGAGGTTGGGCCACTGAAGCTTTCTTT
CASSEAVPGGWATEAFF
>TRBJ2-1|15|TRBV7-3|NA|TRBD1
TGTGCCAGCAGCCACGGAGGACAGGTCTACAATGAGCAGTTCTTC
CASSHGGQVYNEQFF
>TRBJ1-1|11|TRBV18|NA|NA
TGTGCCAGCTCACTACAGGACTACGCTTTCTTT
CASSLQDYAFF
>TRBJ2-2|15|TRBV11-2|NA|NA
TGTGCCAGCACCAAATCCCCAGGGTGGTCCGGGGAGCTGTTTTTT
CASTKSPGWSGELFF
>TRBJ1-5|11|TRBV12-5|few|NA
TGTGCTAGTGCCCTCTATCAGCCCCAGCATTTT
CASALYQPQHF
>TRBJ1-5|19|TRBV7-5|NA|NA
TGTGTCAGAAGCTTAGGGGGTCGGTTTGGGGCCGATAGCAATCAGCCCCAGCATTTT
CVRSLGGRFGADSNQPQHF
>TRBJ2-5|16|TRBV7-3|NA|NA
TGTGCCAGCAGCAGAGCACACGGGGAGTTCCAAGAGACCCAGTACTTC
CASSRAHGEFQETQYF
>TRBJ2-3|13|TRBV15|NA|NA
TGTGCCACCAGCAGAGACTTGTCAGATACGCAGTATTTT
CATSRDLSDTQYF
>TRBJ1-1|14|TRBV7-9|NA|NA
TGTGCCAGCAGCCGAGGCGGGGACTTCACTGAAGCTTTCTTT
CASSRGGDFTEAFF